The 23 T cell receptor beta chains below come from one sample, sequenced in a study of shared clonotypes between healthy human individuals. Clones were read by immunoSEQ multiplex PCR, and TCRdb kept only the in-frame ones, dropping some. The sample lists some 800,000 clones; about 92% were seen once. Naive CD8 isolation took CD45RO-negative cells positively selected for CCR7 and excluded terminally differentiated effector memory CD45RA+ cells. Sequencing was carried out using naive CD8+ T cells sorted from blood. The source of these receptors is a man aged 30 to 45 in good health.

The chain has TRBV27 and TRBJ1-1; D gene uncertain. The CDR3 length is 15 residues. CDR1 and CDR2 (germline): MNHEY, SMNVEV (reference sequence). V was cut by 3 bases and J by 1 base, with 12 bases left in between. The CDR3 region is CASSLLSGGNTEAFF. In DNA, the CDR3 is TGTGCCAGCAGTTTGCTTTCCGGAGGGAACACTGAAGCTTTCTTT.

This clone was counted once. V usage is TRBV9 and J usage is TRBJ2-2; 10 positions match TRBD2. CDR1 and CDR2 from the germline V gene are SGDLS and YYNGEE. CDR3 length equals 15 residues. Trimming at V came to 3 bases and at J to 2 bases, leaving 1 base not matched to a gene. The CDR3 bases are TGTGCCAGCAGCGCTAGCGGGAGCAACACCGGGGAGCTGTTTTTT. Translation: CASSASGSNTGELFF.

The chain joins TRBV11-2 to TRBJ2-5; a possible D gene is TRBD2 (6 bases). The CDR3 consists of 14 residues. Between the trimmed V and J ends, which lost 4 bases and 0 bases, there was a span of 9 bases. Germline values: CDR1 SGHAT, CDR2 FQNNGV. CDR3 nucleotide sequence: TGTGCCAGCAGCTCCTGGACTAACCAAGAGACCCAGTACTTC. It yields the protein CASSSWTNQETQYF. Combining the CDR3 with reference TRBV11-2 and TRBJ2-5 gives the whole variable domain EAGVAQSPRYKIIEKRQSVAFWCNPISGHATLYWYQQILGQGPKLLIQFQNNGVVDDSQLPKDRFSAERLKGVDSTLKIQPAKLEDSAVYLCASSSWTNQETQYFGPGTRLLVL.

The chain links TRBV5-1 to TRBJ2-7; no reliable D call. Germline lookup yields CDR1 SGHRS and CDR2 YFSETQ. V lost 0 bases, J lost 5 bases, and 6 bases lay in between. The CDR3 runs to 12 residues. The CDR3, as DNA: TGCGCCAGCAGCTTGGGCGGTCACGAGCAGTACTTC. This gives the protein CASSLGGHEQYF. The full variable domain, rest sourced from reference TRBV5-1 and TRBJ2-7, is KAGVTQTPRYLIKTRGQQVTLSCSPISGHRSVSWYQQTPGQGLQFLFEYFSETQRNKGNFPGRFSGRQFSNSRSEMNVSTLELGDSALYLCASSLGGHEQYFGPGTRLTVT.

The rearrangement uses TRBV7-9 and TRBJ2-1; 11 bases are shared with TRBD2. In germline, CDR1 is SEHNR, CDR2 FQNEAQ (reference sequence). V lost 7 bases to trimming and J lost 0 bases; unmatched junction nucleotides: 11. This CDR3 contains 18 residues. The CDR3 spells CASTPALAGDSSYNEQFF. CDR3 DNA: TGTGCCAGCACCCCTGCACTAGCGGGGGACAGCTCCTACAATGAGCAGTTCTTC.

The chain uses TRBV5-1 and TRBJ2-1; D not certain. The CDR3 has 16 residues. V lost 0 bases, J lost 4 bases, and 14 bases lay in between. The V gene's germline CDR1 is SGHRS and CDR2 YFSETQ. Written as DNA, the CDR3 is TGCGCCAGCAGCTTGGCTGGCCAGGTGACGTACAATGAGCAGTTCTTC. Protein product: CASSLAGQVTYNEQFF.

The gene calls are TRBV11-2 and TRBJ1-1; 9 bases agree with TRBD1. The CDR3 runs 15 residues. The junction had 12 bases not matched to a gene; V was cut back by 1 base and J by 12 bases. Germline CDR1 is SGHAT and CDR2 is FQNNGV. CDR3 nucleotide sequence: TGTGCCAGCAGCTTAGGCTGGGAGGGGGGACAGGGATCTTTCTTT. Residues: CASSLGWEGGQGSFF.

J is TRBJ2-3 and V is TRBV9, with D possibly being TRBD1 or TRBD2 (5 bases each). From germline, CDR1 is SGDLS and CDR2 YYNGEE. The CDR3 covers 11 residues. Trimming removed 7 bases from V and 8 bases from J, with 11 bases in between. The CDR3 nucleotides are TGTGCCAGCTCGAGGGGCGGTACGCAGTATTTT. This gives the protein CASSRGGTQYF.

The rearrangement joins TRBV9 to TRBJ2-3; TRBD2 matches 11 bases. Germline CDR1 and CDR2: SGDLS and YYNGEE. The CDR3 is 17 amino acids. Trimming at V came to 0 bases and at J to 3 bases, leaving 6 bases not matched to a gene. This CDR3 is CASSVARTSGSTDTQYF. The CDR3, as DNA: TGTGCCAGCAGCGTAGCTAGGACTAGCGGGTCGACAGATACGCAGTATTTT. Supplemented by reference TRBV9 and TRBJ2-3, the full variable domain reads DSGVTQTPKHLITATGQRVTLRCSPRSGDLSVYWYQQSLDQGLQFLIQYYNGEERAKGNILERFSAQQFPDLHSELNLSSLELGDSALYFCASSVARTSGSTDTQYFGPGTRLTVL.

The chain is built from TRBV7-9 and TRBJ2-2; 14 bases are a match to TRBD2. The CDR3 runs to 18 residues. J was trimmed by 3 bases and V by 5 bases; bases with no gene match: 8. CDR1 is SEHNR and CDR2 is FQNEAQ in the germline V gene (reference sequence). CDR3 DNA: TGTGCCAGCAGCCCAGGGACTAGCGGGAGTTTTGACACCGGGGAGCTGTTTTTT. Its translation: CASSPGTSGSFDTGELFF.

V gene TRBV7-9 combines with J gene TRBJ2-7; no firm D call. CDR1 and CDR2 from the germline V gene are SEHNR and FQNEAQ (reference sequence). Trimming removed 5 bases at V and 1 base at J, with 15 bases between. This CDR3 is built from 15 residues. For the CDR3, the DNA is TGTGCCAGCAGCCCCGGGTTAGTCGCATCCTACGAGCAGTACTTC. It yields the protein CASSPGLVASYEQYF.

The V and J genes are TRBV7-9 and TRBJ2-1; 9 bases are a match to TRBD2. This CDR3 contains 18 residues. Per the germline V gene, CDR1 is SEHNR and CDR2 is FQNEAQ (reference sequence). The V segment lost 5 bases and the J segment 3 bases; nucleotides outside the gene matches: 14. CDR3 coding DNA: TGTGCCAGCAGCCCCCGTCGGCTAGCGGGGCCCAACTACAATGAGCAGTTCTTC. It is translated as CASSPRRLAGPNYNEQFF.

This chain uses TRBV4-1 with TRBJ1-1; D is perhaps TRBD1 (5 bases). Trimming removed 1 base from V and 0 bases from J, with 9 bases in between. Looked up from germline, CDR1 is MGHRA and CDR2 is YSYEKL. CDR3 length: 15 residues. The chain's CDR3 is CASSQGGGVNTEAFF. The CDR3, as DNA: TGCGCCAGCAGCCAAGGTGGGGGAGTGAACACTGAAGCTTTCTTT.

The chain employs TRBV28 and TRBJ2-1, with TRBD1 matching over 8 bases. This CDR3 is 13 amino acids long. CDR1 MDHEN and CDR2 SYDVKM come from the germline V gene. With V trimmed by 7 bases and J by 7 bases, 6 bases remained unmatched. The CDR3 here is CASTGGGRNEQFF. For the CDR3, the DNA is TGTGCCAGCACAGGGGGCGGGCGTAATGAGCAGTTCTTC.

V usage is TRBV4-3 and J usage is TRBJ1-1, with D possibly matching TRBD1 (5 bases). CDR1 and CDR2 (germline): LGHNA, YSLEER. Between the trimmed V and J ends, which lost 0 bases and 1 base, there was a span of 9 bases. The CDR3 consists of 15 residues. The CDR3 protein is CASSQDPGTNTEAFF. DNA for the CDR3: TGCGCCAGCAGCCAAGACCCGGGGACGAACACTGAAGCTTTCTTT.

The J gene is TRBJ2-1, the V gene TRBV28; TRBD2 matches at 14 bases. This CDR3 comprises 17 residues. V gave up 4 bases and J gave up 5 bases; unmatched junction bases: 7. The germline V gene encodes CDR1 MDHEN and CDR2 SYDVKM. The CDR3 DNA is TGTGCCAGCAGTTCGGGACTAGCGGGAGAATTGGACAATGAGCAGTTCTTC. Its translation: CASSSGLAGELDNEQFF.

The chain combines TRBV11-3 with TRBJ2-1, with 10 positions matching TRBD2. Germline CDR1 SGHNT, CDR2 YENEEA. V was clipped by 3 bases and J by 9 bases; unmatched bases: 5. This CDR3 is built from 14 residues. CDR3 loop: CASSFLTSGTEQFF. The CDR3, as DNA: TGTGCCAGCAGCTTTTTAACTAGCGGGACTGAGCAGTTCTTC. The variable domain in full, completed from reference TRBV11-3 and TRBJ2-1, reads EAGVVQSPRYKIIEKKQPVAFWCNPISGHNTLYWYLQNLGQGPELLIRYENEEAVDDSQLPKDRFSAERLKGVDSTLKIQPAELGDSAVYLCASSFLTSGTEQFFGPGTRLTVL.

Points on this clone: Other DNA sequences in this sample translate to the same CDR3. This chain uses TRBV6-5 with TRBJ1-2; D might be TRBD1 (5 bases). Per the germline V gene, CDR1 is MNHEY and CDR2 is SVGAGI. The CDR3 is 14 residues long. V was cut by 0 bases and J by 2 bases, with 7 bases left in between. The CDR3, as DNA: TGTGCCAGCAGTTACTCGGGGGGGAACTATGGCTACACCTTC. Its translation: CASSYSGGNYGYTF.

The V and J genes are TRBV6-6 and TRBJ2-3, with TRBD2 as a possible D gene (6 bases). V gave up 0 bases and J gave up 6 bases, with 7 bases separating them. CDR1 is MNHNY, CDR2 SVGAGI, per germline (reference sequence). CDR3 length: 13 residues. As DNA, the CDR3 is TGTGCCAGCAGTTACTCGGCGGGGGATACGCAGTATTTT. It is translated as CASSYSAGDTQYF.

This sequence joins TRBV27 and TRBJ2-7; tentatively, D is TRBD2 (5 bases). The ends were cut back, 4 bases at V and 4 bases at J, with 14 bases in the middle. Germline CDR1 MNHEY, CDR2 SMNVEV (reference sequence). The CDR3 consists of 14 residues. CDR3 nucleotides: TGTGCCAGCAGTTCCCCCAGTGGAGGTTACGAGCAGTACTTC. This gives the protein CASSSPSGGYEQYF.

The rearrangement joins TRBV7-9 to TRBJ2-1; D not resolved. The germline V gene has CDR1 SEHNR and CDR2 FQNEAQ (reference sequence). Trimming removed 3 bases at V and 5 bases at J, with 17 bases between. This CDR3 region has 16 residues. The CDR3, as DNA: TGTGCCAGCAGCTTGGATGGGCAAACGGTAAACAATGAGCAGTTCTTC. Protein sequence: CASSLDGQTVNNEQFF.

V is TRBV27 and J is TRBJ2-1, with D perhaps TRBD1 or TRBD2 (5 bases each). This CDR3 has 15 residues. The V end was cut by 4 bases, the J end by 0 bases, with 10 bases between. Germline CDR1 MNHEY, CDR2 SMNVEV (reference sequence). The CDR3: CASSSGHSSYNEQFF. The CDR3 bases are TGTGCCAGCAGTTCGGGGCATAGCTCCTACAATGAGCAGTTCTTC.

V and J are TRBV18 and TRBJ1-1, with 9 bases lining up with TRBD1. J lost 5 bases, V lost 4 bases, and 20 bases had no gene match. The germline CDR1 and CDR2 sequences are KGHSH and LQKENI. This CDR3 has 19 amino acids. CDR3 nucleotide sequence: TGTGCCAGCTCACAATTTTCCGGGACAGGGTTGAGCCGAGGAACTGAAGCTTTCTTT. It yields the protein CASSQFSGTGLSRGTEAFF.